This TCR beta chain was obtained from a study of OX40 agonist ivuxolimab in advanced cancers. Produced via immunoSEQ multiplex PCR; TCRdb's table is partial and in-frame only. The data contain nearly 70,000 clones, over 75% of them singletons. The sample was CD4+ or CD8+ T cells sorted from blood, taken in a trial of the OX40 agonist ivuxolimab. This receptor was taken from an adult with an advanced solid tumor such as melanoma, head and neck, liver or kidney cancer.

The CDR3 sequence is CASSPLGQGGTGELFF. CDR3 DNA sequence: TGCGCCAGCAGCCCCCTAGGACAGGGTGGCACCGGGGAGCTGTTTTTT. This chain connects TRBV5-1 to TRBJ2-2; TRBD1 matches 8 bases. Germline V lookup: CDR1 SGHRS, CDR2 YFSETQ. V shed 4 bases and J 4 bases; nucleotides not matched to a gene: 9. This CDR3 is 16 amino acids long. The entire variable domain, with the rest obtained from reference TRBV5-1 and TRBJ2-2, is as follows: KAGVTQTPRYLIKTRGQQVTLSCSPISGHRSVSWYQQTPGQGLQFLFEYFSETQRNKGNFPGRFSGRQFSNSRSEMNVSTLELGDSALYLCASSPLGQGGTGELFFGEGSRLTVL.